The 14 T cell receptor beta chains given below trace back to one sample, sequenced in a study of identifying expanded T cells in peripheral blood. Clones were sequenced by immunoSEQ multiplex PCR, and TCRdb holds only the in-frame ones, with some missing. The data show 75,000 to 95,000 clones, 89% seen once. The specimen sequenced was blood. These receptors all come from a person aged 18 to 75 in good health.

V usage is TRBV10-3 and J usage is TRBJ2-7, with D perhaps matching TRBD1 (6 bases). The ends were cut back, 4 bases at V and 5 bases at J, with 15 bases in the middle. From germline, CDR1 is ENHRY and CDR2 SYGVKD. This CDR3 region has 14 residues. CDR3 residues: CAISATQGVDEQYF. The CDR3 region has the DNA TGTGCCATCAGTGCAACACAGGGAGTCGACGAGCAGTACTTC.

CDR3 nucleotides: TGTGCCAGCAGCGATACGGGACAGATCAATCAGCCCCAGCATTTT. It specifies CASSDTGQINQPQHF. The genes are TRBV7-2 and TRBJ1-5; 7 bases are a match to TRBD1. V dropped 5 bases and J dropped 3; count of bases not matched to a gene: 7. The CDR3 is 15 amino acids. CDR1 SGHTA and CDR2 FQGNSA come from the germline V gene.

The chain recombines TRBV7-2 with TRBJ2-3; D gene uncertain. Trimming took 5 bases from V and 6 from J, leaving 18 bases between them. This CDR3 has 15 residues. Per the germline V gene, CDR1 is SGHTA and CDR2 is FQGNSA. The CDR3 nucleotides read TGTGCCAGCAGCACCAGACCCAGTTCGATTGATACGCAGTATTTT. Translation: CASSTRPSSIDTQYF.

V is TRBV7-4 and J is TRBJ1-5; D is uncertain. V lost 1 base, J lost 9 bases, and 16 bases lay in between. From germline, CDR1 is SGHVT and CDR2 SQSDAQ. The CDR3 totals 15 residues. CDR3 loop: CASSLEVDPGWPQHF. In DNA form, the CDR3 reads TGTGCCAGCAGCTTAGAAGTGGACCCCGGTTGGCCCCAGCATTTT.

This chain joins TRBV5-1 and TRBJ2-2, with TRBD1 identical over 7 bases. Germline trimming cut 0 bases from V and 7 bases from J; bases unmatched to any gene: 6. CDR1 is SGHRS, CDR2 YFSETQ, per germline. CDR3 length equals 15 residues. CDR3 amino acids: CASSLEGQVSGELFF. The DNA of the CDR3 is TGCGCCAGCAGCTTGGAAGGACAGGTTAGCGGGGAGCTGTTTTTT.

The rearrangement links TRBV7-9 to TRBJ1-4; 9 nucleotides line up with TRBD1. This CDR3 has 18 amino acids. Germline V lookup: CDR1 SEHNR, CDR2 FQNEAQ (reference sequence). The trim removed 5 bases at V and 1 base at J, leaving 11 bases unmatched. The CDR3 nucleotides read TGTGCCAGCAGCGCAGGGACAGGGAAGGGTTTAACTAATGAAAAACTGTTTTTT. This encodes CASSAGTGKGLTNEKLFF.

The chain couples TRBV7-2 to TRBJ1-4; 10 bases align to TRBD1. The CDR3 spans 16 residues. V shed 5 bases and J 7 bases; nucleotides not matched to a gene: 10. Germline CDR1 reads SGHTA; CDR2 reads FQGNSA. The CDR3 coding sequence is TGTGCCAGCAGCCCCTCGTGGACAGGGGGGAGTGAAAAACTGTTTTTT. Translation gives CASSPSWTGGSEKLFF. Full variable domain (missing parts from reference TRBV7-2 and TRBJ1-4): GAGVSQSPSNKVTEKGKDVELRCDPISGHTALYWYRQSLGQGLEFLIYFQGNSAPDKSGLPSDRFSAERTGGSVSTLTIQRTQQEDSAVYLCASSPSWTGGSEKLFFGSGTQLSVL.

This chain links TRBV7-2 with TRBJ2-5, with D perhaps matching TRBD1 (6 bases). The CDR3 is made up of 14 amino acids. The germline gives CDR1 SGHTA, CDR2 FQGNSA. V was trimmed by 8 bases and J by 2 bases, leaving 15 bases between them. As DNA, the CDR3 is TGTGCCAGCCAGCCGGGACACGTACAAGAGACCCAGTACTTC. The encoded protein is CASQPGHVQETQYF.

CDR3 DNA sequence: TGTGCCAGCGCAGGGCAGCGGGGCTACGAGCAGTACTTC. This translates into CASAGQRGYEQYF. The V gene is TRBV14, the J gene TRBJ2-7; 7 nucleotides agree with TRBD2. V lost 8 bases and J lost 3; bases outside the gene matches: 7. CDR3 size: 13 residues. The germline V gene encodes CDR1 SGHDN and CDR2 FVKESK. Full variable domain (remainder filled in from reference TRBV14 and TRBJ2-7): EAGVTQFPSHSVIEKGQTVTLRCDPISGHDNLYWYRRVMGKEIKFLLHFVKESKQDESGMPNNRFLAERTGGTYSTLKVQPAELEDSGVYFCASAGQRGYEQYFGPGTRLTVT.

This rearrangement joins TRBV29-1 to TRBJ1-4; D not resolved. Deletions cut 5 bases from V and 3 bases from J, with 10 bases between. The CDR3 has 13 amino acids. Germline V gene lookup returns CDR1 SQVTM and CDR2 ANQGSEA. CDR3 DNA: TGCAGCGTTAGTTCGGCAGCTAATGAAAAACTGTTTTTT. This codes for CSVSSAANEKLFF. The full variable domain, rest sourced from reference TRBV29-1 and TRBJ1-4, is SAVISQKPSRDICQRGTSLTIQCQVDSQVTMMFWYRQQPGQSLTLIATANQGSEATYESGFVIDKFPISRPNLTFSTLTVSNMSPEDSSIYLCSVSSAANEKLFFGSGTQLSVL.

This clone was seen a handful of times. This CDR3 reads CASSLELGGAGQPQHF. CDR3 in DNA: TGTGCCAGCAGTTTGGAACTCGGGGGCGCAGGTCAGCCCCAGCATTTT. The chain uses TRBV28 and TRBJ1-5; D is possibly TRBD1 (6 bases). Germline V gene data show CDR1 as MDHEN and CDR2 as SYDVKM. V lost 3 bases, J lost 6 bases, and 18 bases lay in between. The CDR3 runs to 16 residues.

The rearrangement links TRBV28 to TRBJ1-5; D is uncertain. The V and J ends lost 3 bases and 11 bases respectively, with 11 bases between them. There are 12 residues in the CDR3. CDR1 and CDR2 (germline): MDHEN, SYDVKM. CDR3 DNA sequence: TGTGCCAGCAGTTTCCAGGCTGGCGCCCAGCATTTT. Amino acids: CASSFQAGAQHF.

Written as DNA, the CDR3 is TGTGCCAGCAGTTACTCCCGTGGGGAATACGAGCAGTTCTTC. As protein: CASSYSRGEYEQFF. The gene calls are TRBV6-6 and TRBJ2-1; D gene uncertain. Germline V CDR1 and CDR2: MNHNY, SVGAGI (reference sequence). With 0 bases removed from V and 10 bases from J, the gap between germline ends came to 13 bases. The CDR3 totals 14 residues.

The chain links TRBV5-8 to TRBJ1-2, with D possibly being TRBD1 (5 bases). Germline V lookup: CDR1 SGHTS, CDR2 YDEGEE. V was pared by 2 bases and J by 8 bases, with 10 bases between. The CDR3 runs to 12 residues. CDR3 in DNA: TGTGCCAGCAGCTTCGGACAAAAGGGCTACACCTTC. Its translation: CASSFGQKGYTF.